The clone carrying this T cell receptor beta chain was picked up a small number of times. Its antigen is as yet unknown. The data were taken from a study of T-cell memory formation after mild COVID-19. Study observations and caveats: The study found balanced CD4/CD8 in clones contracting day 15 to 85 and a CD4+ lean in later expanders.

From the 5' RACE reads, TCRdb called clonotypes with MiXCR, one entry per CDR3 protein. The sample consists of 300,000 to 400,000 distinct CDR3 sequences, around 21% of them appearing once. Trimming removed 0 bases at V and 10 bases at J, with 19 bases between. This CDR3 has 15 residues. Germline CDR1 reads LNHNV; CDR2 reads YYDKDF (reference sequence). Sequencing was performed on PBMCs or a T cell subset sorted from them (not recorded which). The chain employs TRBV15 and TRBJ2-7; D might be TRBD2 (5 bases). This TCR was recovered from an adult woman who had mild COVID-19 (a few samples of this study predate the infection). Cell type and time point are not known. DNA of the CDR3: TGTGCCACCAGCAGAGACCGAGGGTCAGGCCGGCAACAGTACTTC. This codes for CATSRDRGSGRQQYF.